The clone carrying this TCR beta chain was counted only a few times. Primers included in the PCR were 60 Vbeta and 13 Jbeta primers. Profiling relied on immunoSEQ multiplex PCR, and the TCRdb table lists in-frame clones only, not all of them. The table lists about 200,000 clones, 73% of them singletons, with roughly 1.9% in the top ten. This entry belongs to a study of cytomegalovirus exposure and HLA in healthy donors. The germline CDR1 and CDR2 sequences are SGHRS and YFSETQ. Trimming took off 4 bases at V and 0 bases at J, with 19 bases between the two ends. The CDR3 spans 17 residues. The sequence came from a woman aged 25 to 39 in good health and CMV-seronegative. This rearrangement joins TRBV5-1 to TRBJ1-1; tentative D call: TRBD1 (6 bases). Sequencing was performed on PBMCs. The CDR3 region is CASSPQGSHSMNTEAFF. Here the CDR3 DNA reads TGCGCCAGCAGCCCGCAGGGGTCCCACTCCATGAACACTGAAGCTTTCTTT. Supplemented by reference TRBV5-1 and TRBJ1-1, the full variable domain reads KAGVTQTPRYLIKTRGQQVTLSCSPISGHRSVSWYQQTPGQGLQFLFEYFSETQRNKGNFPGRFSGRQFSNSRSEMNVSTLELGDSALYLCASSPQGSHSMNTEAFFGQGTRLTVV.